One and the same sample provided the 27 T cell receptor beta chains below, sequenced in a study of blood T cell repertoires in COVID-19. Method: immunoSEQ multiplex PCR; TCRdb's copy keeps in-frame clones and lacks some. The sample has over 45,000 clones, less than 90% seen once. Material: peripheral blood. These receptors all come from an older woman with acute or convalescent COVID-19.

V is TRBV3-1 (or the pseudogene TRBV3-2) and J is TRBJ2-1; D is possibly TRBD1 (6 bases). Germline V lookup: CDR1 LGHDT, CDR2 YNNKEL (reference sequence). Between the trimmed V and J ends, which lost 4 bases and 6 bases, there was a span of 10 bases. The CDR3 consists of 13 residues. The CDR3 is CASSPRQVNEQFF. The CDR3 region has the DNA TGTGCCAGCAGCCCCAGACAGGTCAATGAGCAGTTCTTC.

This chain connects TRBV6-2 or TRBV6-3 to TRBJ2-7, with TRBD2 identical over 9 bases. The germline V gene encodes CDR1 MNHEY and CDR2 SVGEGT. The CDR3 length is 13 residues. With 6 bases clipped from V and 5 bases from J, the junction kept 5 bases outside the gene matches. CDR3 sequence (DNA): TGTGCCAGCAGCCCAGGACTAGCGAACGAGCAGTACTTC. Protein: CASSPGLANEQYF.

The chain uses TRBV11-2 and TRBJ2-3; 12 nucleotides match TRBD2. CDR1 and CDR2 from the germline V gene are SGHAT and FQNNGV. With V trimmed by 2 bases and J by 4 bases, 4 bases remained unmatched. The length of the CDR3 is 16 residues. The CDR3 DNA is TGTGCCAGCAGCTTACTAGCGGGGGGGCTCTCAGATACGCAGTATTTT. It encodes CASSLLAGGLSDTQYF.

The chain links TRBV24-1 to TRBJ1-2; possible D gene TRBD1, 5 bases. Germline V gives CDR1 KGHDR, CDR2 SFDVKD. Between the trimmed V and J ends, which lost 2 bases and 4 bases, there was a span of 13 bases. CDR3 size: 15 residues. As DNA, the CDR3 is TGTGCCACCAGTGATTCGACAAGGGGTTCCTATGGCTACACCTTC. Its translation: CATSDSTRGSYGYTF.

This rearrangement joins TRBV6-2 or TRBV6-3 to TRBJ2-1; 8 bases align to TRBD1. The germline V gene has CDR1 MNHEY and CDR2 SVGEGT. V gave up 0 bases and J gave up 5 bases; unmatched junction bases: 9. CDR3 length: 17 amino acids. The CDR3 loop is CASSYSSRTGINNEQFF. CDR3 nucleotides: TGTGCCAGCAGTTACTCGAGTCGGACAGGGATCAACAATGAGCAGTTCTTC.

V is TRBV2 and J is TRBJ2-2, with D possibly being TRBD2 (7 bases). CDR3 length: 16 residues. V was pared by 6 bases and J by 1 base, with 15 bases between. Germline V lookup: CDR1 SNHLY, CDR2 FYNNEI. As DNA, the CDR3 is TGTGCCAGCAGCGCGCAGGGGACTAAGAACACCGGGGAGCTGTTTTTT. It encodes CASSAQGTKNTGELFF. The full variable domain, with the rest looked up from reference TRBV2 and TRBJ2-2, is EPEVTQTPSHQVTQMGQEVILRCVPISNHLYFYWYRQILGQKVEFLVSFYNNEISEKSEIFDDQFSVERPDGSNFTLKIRSTKLEDSAMYFCASSAQGTKNTGELFFGEGSRLTVL.

The V call is TRBV10-2, the J call TRBJ1-4; perhaps TRBD1 as D (5 bases). CDR3 length equals 11 residues. The germline V gene encodes CDR1 WSHSY and CDR2 SAAADI. Trimming took 6 bases from V and 15 from J, leaving 14 bases between them. CDR3 nucleotide sequence: TGCGCCAGCAGGGAGGACATTCAGGTGTTTTTT. Translated, it gives CASREDIQVFF.

CDR3 amino acids: CASSVAGPNTEAFF. The CDR3 nucleotides read TGTGCCAGCAGCGTAGCTGGGCCGAACACTGAAGCTTTCTTT. The gene calls are TRBV9 and TRBJ1-1; no firm D call. The CDR3 length is 14 residues. Trimming cost V 0 bases and J 1 base, with 7 bases left between them. Germline V gives CDR1 SGDLS, CDR2 YYNGEE.

The chain combines TRBV27 with TRBJ1-2, with TRBD1 identical over 8 bases. CDR3 size: 16 residues. J gave up 4 bases and V 6 bases, and 13 bases lay outside the gene matches. Germline CDR1 MNHEY, CDR2 SMNVEV (reference sequence). CDR3 nucleotide sequence: TGTGCCAGCAGGCTCGCCCTAACGACAGGGGCCTATGGCTACACCTTC. This encodes CASRLALTTGAYGYTF.

J is TRBJ1-5 and V is TRBV5-5; D is unclear. Trimming took 3 bases from V and 5 from J, leaving 15 bases between them. CDR1 is SGHKS and CDR2 is YYEKEE in the germline V gene (reference sequence). CDR3 length: 15 residues. Here the CDR3 reads CASSWRVPTDQPQHF. The CDR3 DNA reads TGTGCCAGCAGCTGGAGAGTTCCGACGGATCAGCCCCAGCATTTT.

This clone was detected a few times. This CDR3 is also generated by other DNA sequences in the sample. The chain employs TRBV5-1 and TRBJ1-3; TRBD1 matches at 7 bases. Germline-derived CDR1 and CDR2 are SGHRS and YFSETQ. CDR3 length: 14 residues. Germline trimming cut 4 bases from V and 4 bases from J; bases unmatched to any gene: 5. As DNA, the CDR3 is TGCGCCAGCAGCCTCGGGACAGACGGAAACACCATATATTTT. Amino acid sequence: CASSLGTDGNTIYF.

This chain joins TRBV19 and TRBJ1-2, with 7 bases matching TRBD1. J was trimmed by 5 bases and V by 3 bases; bases with no gene match: 6. CDR1 and CDR2 (germline): LNHDA, SQIVND (reference sequence). This CDR3 spans 14 amino acids. In DNA form, the CDR3 reads TGTGCCAGTAGTATTGAGGGGGCGAGGTATGGCTACACCTTC. It yields the protein CASSIEGARYGYTF.

V is TRBV18 and J is TRBJ1-1; 8 bases agree with TRBD1. This CDR3 has 15 amino acids. Unmatched junction bases numbered 6, after V lost 2 bases and J lost 4 bases. Germline lookup yields CDR1 KGHSH and CDR2 LQKENI. The CDR3 sequence is CASSPRQGFVTEAFF. CDR3 coding DNA: TGTGCCAGCTCACCAAGACAGGGGTTTGTCACTGAAGCTTTCTTT.

This clone was counted once. V gene TRBV5-4 combines with J gene TRBJ2-2; possibly TRBD1 for D (6 bases). The V end was cut by 0 bases, the J end by 4 bases, with 13 bases between. CDR3 length: 16 amino acids. CDR1 is SGHNT and CDR2 is YYREEE in the germline V gene (reference sequence). The CDR3 DNA reads TGTGCCAGCAGCTTGGCGGCTAGCAGGGGCACCGGGGAGCTGTTTTTT. Translated: CASSLAASRGTGELFF.

The J gene is TRBJ2-1, the V gene TRBV27; unclear D gene. The CDR3 loop spans 15 amino acids. Germline V lookup: CDR1 MNHEY, CDR2 SMNVEV (reference sequence). The V end was cut by 4 bases, the J end by 2 bases, with 12 bases between. CDR3 nucleotide sequence: TGTGCCAGCAGTTCATCTGCGGCAACCTACAATGAGCAGTTCTTC. The encoded protein is CASSSSAATYNEQFF.

In its sample, this clone was seen a few times. The V call is TRBV19, the J call TRBJ2-1; TRBD2 matches 9 bases. The CDR3 covers 15 residues. Germline V gives CDR1 LNHDA, CDR2 SQIVND (reference sequence). J gave up 5 bases and V 9 bases, and 11 bases lay outside the gene matches. In DNA, the CDR3 is TGTGCCAGCTCAATAGCGGGAGCTTTGAACAATGAGCAGTTCTTC. It codes for CASSIAGALNNEQFF.

CDR3 sequence reads: CATPKSGEREAFF. The CDR3 nucleotides read TGTGCCACCCCGAAGTCGGGGGAGAGGGAAGCTTTCTTT. This rearrangement joins TRBV6-5 to TRBJ1-1; maybe TRBD1 (5 bases). Germline V gives CDR1 MNHEY, CDR2 SVGAGI. The CDR3 consists of 13 residues. V was trimmed by 10 bases and J by 8 bases, leaving 20 bases between them.

This chain uses TRBV27 with TRBJ2-1, with 7 bases that match TRBD2. The CDR3 runs to 16 residues. J was trimmed by 5 bases and V by 6 bases; bases with no gene match: 13. CDR1 MNHEY and CDR2 SMNVEV come from the germline V gene (reference sequence). CDR3 loop: CASSPLGGRRNNEQFF. The CDR3, as DNA: TGTGCCAGCAGCCCTTTGGGAGGGAGGCGAAACAATGAGCAGTTCTTC.

This clone was recorded a few times. The genes are TRBV7-9 and TRBJ1-2; TRBD1 matches 7 bases. CDR1 and CDR2 from the germline V gene are SEHNR and FQNEAQ (reference sequence). There are 13 residues in the CDR3. The V and J ends lost 5 bases and 4 bases, in that order; junction bases with no gene match: 4. The CDR3 sequence is CASSAGTVYGYTF. CDR3 coding DNA: TGTGCCAGCAGCGCCGGGACAGTCTATGGCTACACCTTC. Using reference TRBV7-9 and TRBJ1-2 for the parts outside the CDR3, the full variable domain is DTGVSQNPRHKITKRGQNVTFRCDPISEHNRLYWYRQTLGQGPEFLTYFQNEAQLEKSRLLSDRFSAERPKGSFSTLEIQRTEQGDSAMYLCASSAGTVYGYTFGSGTRLTVV.

The chain is built from TRBV10-3 and TRBJ2-7, with 10 bases that match TRBD2. Germline lookup yields CDR1 ENHRY and CDR2 SYGVKD. The V segment lost 2 bases and the J segment 3 bases; nucleotides outside the gene matches: 4. The length of the CDR3 is 15 residues. The CDR3 bases are TGTGCCATCAGTGAGGGGGTAGCGGGAGGCTACGAGCAGTACTTC. As protein: CAISEGVAGGYEQYF.

The chain uses TRBV6-5 and TRBJ1-1; possibly TRBD1 for D (6 bases). Germline lookup yields CDR1 MNHEY and CDR2 SVGAGI. V dropped 8 bases and J dropped 0 bases, with 16 bases sitting between them. The CDR3 has 15 amino acids. This CDR3 is CASWAPRDMNTEAFF. For the CDR3, the DNA is TGTGCCAGCTGGGCCCCCCGGGACATGAACACTGAAGCTTTCTTT.

Concerning this clone: The junction departs from the called germline gene at one end, perhaps through a read error. The genes are TRBV7-7 and TRBJ2-5; 11 bases fit TRBD2. Germline V gene data show CDR1 as SSHAT and CDR2 as FNYEAQ (reference sequence). The CDR3 is made up of 15 amino acids. As DNA, the CDR3 is TGTGCTAGCAGCTTAGCGGGGGGGGCTACAGAGACCCAGTACTTC. It specifies CASSLAGGATETQYF.

The rearrangement links TRBV30 to TRBJ1-2, with 8 bases that match TRBD1. The CDR3 extends over 13 amino acids. The J segment lost 6 bases and the V segment lost 2 bases, leaving 5 bases of the junction unmatched. The germline CDR1 and CDR2 sequences are GTSNPN and SVGIG (reference sequence). The CDR3 DNA reads TGTGCCTGGAGTAGGGACAGGAAGCATGGCTACACCTTC. It translates to CAWSRDRKHGYTF.

The rearrangement uses TRBV7-3 and TRBJ2-3; 8 bases are a match to TRBD2. Germline V CDR1 and CDR2: SGHTA, FQGTGA. J was trimmed by 5 bases and V by 0 bases; bases with no gene match: 4. This CDR3 has 15 residues. CDR3 loop: CASSLTAGEGDTQYF. In DNA, the CDR3 is TGTGCCAGCAGCTTAACAGCGGGGGAAGGAGATACGCAGTATTTT.

The chain recombines TRBV6-6 with TRBJ2-7; 7 positions match TRBD1. The J segment lost 6 bases and the V segment lost 5 bases, leaving 10 bases of the junction unmatched. This CDR3 has 14 residues. Looked up from germline, CDR1 is MNHNY and CDR2 is SVGAGI (reference sequence). The CDR3 DNA sequence: TGTGCCAGCAGTACGACAGGGCGCGTAAGCGAGCAGTACTTC. It is translated as CASSTTGRVSEQYF.

The V gene is TRBV5-1, the J gene TRBJ2-7, with 13 bases matching TRBD2. Germline V gene data show CDR1 as SGHRS and CDR2 as YFSETQ. Germline trimming cut 4 bases from V and 4 bases from J; bases unmatched to any gene: 5. This CDR3 region has 15 residues. The CDR3 nucleotides are TGCGCCAGCAGCCGGACTAGCGGGAGTCTGTACGAGCAGTACTTC. The encoded protein is CASSRTSGSLYEQYF.

The rearrangement links TRBV27 to TRBJ2-3, with 11 bases aligning to TRBD2. The ends lost 8 bases at V and 9 bases at J; junction bases unmatched: 10. In germline, CDR1 is MNHEY, CDR2 SMNVEV (reference sequence). The length of the CDR3 is 14 residues. The CDR3 DNA reads TGTGCCAGCCGGCCAACTAGCGGGAGCCTCACGCAGTATTTT. Protein: CASRPTSGSLTQYF.